The present T cell receptor (beta chain) was sequenced within a study of CD8 T cells in Susac syndrome (dated by TCRdb to the late 2010s). Background on the whole study: Whether CD8+ T cell activation and differentiation in Susac syndrome was antigen driven was tested using repertoire sequencing. The study compared CD8+ T cell repertoire clonality among 12 healthy donors, 14 Susac syndrome patients and approximately 16 multiple sclerosis patients.

The paper as a whole reports these results and caveats: The number of individuals in the TCR sequencing and HLA analysis was acknowledged as relatively small.

V has 5 bases trimmed and J has 6 bases trimmed; junction bases matching no gene number 6. Taken from the germline V gene (reference sequence), the CDR1 and CDR2 loops are MNHEY and SMNVEV. The cysteine opens and the phenylalanine closes a CDR3 of 14 amino acids. This entry keeps only the CDR3 DNA: 42 bases, framed from base 1. Note on this clonotype: No cognate antigen has been identified for it. Per-nucleotide qualities are absent, and no much larger clonotype sits a single base away.

RNA was extracted using the RNeasy kit, and about 0.5 to 1 ug of the RNA was reverse transcribed with random hexamers. The immunoSEQ multiplex PCR assay, which covers 54 Vbeta and 13 Jbeta segments, was used to amplify TCR beta CDR3 regions. Bias from PCR amplification was corrected by using a synthetic template baseline for primer optimization and for computational correction. On the study's bioinformatics: Only productive sequences were kept, with reads annotated to V, D and J genes according to IMGT and analyzed in immunoSEQ Analyzer. Clonality was computed as one minus Shannon entropy normalized by log2 of the number of productive unique sequences. Public and private clones were assessed among the 100 most prevalent clones of each patient and control. Clones were defined as Susac-specific when absent from the healthy and MS cohorts, from about 1,100 published viral clones and from other ImmuneACCESS disease sequences. Using fastp trimming at Q25 and MiXCR clonotype assembly, TCRdb reanalyzed the public sequencing data and kept in-frame beta chains. Records with the same CDR3 protein are collapsed into one entry carrying the most frequent genes and DNA. The V and J calls come from TCRdb's annotation, not from the publication. The sample contains 130,000 or so distinct CDR3 sequences, roughly 80% of them found a single time. Around 0.5% of the sample is in the top ten clones.

Peripheral blood CD8+ and CD4+ T cells from healthy donors, Susac syndrome patients and multiple sclerosis patients were profiled by high-throughput TCR beta sequencing. The multiple sclerosis controls were treatment-naive patients whose relapsing-remitting disease, either stable or active, fulfilled the revised McDonald criteria. Bulk CD8+ and CD4+ T cells were purified by magnetic negative isolation, while CD8+ TEMRA cells were enriched using FACS. Blood was collected in EDTA tubes and processed within 24 hours, with PBMCs isolated through density gradient centrifugation. PBMCs destined for TCR sequencing were cryopreserved in liquid nitrogen and later thawed in a 37 °C water bath. The sorted or isolated CD4+, CD8+ and CD8+ TEMRA cells had a purity of 90% or higher.

This receptor was obtained from a human donor with multiple sclerosis. Recombination linked TRBV27 to TRBJ1-5, and TRBD1 aligns with 8 junction nucleotides. The sample comprised CD8+ T cells from PBMCs. The CDR3 region reads CASSRTGRGQPQHF. In nucleotides, the sequence is TGTGCCAGCAGTAGGACAGGGAGAGGTCAGCCCCAGCATTTT.